The subject of this entry is one T cell receptor beta chain. The antigen remains undetermined. The sample has other DNA sequences that encode this CDR3 too. Naive CD8 cells lacked CD45RO and underwent positive selection for CCR7, leaving out terminally differentiated effector memory CD45RA+ cells. Only Caucasian adults living in Nashville, Tennessee made up the donor group. The CDR3 has 13 residues. The ends were cut back, 6 bases at V and 1 base at J, with 10 bases in the middle. From germline, CDR1 is MNHEY and CDR2 SMNVEV (reference sequence). The data are from a study of shared clonotypes between healthy human individuals. Study-level findings and limits: Among the subsets, naive ones generally showed larger estimated richness than memory ones. The four-donor shared clonotypes exceeded non-shared clonotypes in generation probability, with non-shared ones scoring lower.

The assay was immunoSEQ multiplex PCR, and TCRdb's table has in-frame clones only and misses some. The sample lists a few million clones; over 85% were seen once. This receptor was identified in a man younger than 35 in good health. Some clones in this sample may be carry-over from other donors' samples. The gene calls are TRBV27 and TRBJ2-7; no firm D call. Material for sequencing was naive CD8+ T cells from PBMCs. The CDR3 DNA sequence: TGTGCCAGCAGCCTAACAGTTTCCTACGAGCAGTACTTC. Encoded protein: CASSLTVSYEQYF.